This T cell receptor (beta chain) was recovered during a study of early T cells in non-severe SARS-CoV-2 infection. Study as a whole: RNA in bulk from unsorted whole blood was sequenced, and chains were unpaired.

This clonotype was recorded a few times. Attached unique molecular identifiers marked individual cDNA molecules. MiXCR, run by TCRdb on the 5' RACE reads, gives a single entry per CDR3 protein. The table records approximately 70,000 distinct CDR3 sequences, 9.5% to 15% of them present only once. This clonotype was obtained from an adult who was a healthcare worker with PCR-confirmed SARS-CoV-2 infection or an uninfected control (not recorded which). The sample here was whole blood, taken at baseline.

This CDR3 reads CASSLGLAGTGELFF. For the CDR3, the DNA is TGTGCCAGCAGCCTGGGACTAGCGGGGACCGGGGAGCTGTTTTTT. The chain recombines TRBV7-6 with TRBJ2-2; TRBD2 agrees at 13 bases. V lost 5 bases, J lost 5 bases, and 2 bases stayed unmatched. Germline values: CDR1 SGHVS, CDR2 FNYEAQ. CDR3 length equals 15 residues.